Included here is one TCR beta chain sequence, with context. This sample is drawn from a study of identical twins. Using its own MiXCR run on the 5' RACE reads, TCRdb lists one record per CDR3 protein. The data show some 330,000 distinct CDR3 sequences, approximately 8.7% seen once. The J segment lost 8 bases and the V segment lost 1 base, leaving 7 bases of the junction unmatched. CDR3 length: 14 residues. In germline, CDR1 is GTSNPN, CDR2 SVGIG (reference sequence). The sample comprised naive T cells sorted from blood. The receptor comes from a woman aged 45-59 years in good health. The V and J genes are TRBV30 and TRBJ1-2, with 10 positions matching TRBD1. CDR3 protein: CAWSEWGQGTGYTF. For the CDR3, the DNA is TGTGCCTGGAGTGAGTGGGGACAGGGGACCGGCTACACCTTC.